A single T cell receptor beta chain is shown here with its context. Antigen: not known. The sample originates from a study of T cell responses to AZD1222 COVID-19 vaccine. Study results and limitations: Baseline seropositivity occurred in only six AZD1222 recipients. In the spike-specific TCR repertoire, nearly half reportedly target unmutated variant regions. Researchers report vaccine-associated CD4 TCRs spanning spike, with dominance at 160-218 and 743-854.

Second doses that came at about 4 or about 12 weeks were put together. Germline CDR1 is SGHDN and CDR2 is FVKESK. The V and J ends lost 3 bases and 0 bases respectively, with 14 bases between them. CDR3 length: 16 amino acids. The assay was immunoSEQ multiplex PCR, and TCRdb's table has in-frame clones only and misses some. The repertoire includes over 85,000 clones, roughly 93% of them detected once, and 2.9% sits in the top ten. This receptor was identified in an adult who received the AZD1222 COVID-19 vaccine. V usage is TRBV14 and J usage is TRBJ1-2; a weak D match, TRBD1 (6 bases). The sequences come from peripheral blood, collected 28 days after the second AZD1222 dose. The CDR3 reads CASSQYRVKANYGYTF. Written as DNA, the CDR3 is TGTGCCAGCAGCCAGTACAGGGTCAAAGCTAACTATGGCTACACCTTC.